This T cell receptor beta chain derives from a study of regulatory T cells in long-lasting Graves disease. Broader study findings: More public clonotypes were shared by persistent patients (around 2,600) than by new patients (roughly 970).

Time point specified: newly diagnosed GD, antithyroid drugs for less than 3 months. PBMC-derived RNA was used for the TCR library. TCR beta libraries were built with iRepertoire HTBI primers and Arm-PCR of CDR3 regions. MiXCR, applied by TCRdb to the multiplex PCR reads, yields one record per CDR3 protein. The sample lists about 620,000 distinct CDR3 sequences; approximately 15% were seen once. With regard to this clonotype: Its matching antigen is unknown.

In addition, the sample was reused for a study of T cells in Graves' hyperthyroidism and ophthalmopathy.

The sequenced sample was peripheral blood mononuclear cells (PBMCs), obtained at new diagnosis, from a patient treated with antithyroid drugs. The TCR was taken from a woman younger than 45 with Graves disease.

The CDR3 loop reads CASSYKGLSSYNSPLHF. The CDR3 bases are TGTGCCAGCAGTTACAAGGGGTTGAGCTCCTATAATTCACCCCTCCACTTT. This sequence joins TRBV6-5 and TRBJ1-6; perhaps TRBD1 as D (5 bases). CDR3 length: 17 residues. The V end was cut by 2 bases, the J end by 0 bases, with 11 bases between. The germline gives CDR1 MNHEY, CDR2 SVGAGI.